The table lists the clone carrying this T cell receptor (beta chain) with a few counts. The germline V gene encodes CDR1 LNHDA and CDR2 SQIVND (reference sequence). CDR3 size: 15 residues. V lost 5 bases to trimming and J lost 0 bases; unmatched junction nucleotides: 1. 60 Vbeta and 13 Jbeta primers were used in PCR. Only in-frame clones appear in the TCRdb table, and some are missing; sequencing was by immunoSEQ multiplex PCR. The table shows about 180,000 clones, with 78% occurring only once. This entry comes from a study of cytomegalovirus exposure and HLA in healthy donors. The sample consisted of PBMCs. The clonotype was recovered from a woman aged 45-65 years in good health and CMV-seropositive. This sequence joins TRBV19 and TRBJ2-1; 10 bases align to TRBD2. In nucleotides, the CDR3 is TGTGCCAGTAGTCCTAGCGGGAGCTCCTACAATGAGCAGTTCTTC. It is translated as CASSPSGSSYNEQFF. Combining the CDR3 with reference TRBV19 and TRBJ2-1 gives the whole variable domain DGGITQSPKYLFRKEGQNVTLSCEQNLNHDAMYWYRQDPGQGLRLIYYSQIVNDFQKGDIAEGYSVSREKKESFPLTVTSAQKNPTAFYLCASSPSGSSYNEQFFGPGTRLTVL.